This T cell receptor (beta chain) was obtained from a study of blood T cell repertoires in COVID-19. CDR3 size: 16 residues. The germline gives CDR1 MGHRA, CDR2 YSYEKL. V dropped 0 bases and J dropped 1; count of bases not matched to a gene: 5. Authors' processing steps: How many nucleated cells were present was estimated from reference gene primer amplification. The data were produced by immunoSEQ multiplex PCR, yet TCRdb's version contains in-frame clones alone and is incomplete. V and J calls and clone size are those listed in that table; D and trimming were worked out from the DNA. The repertoire consists of about 210,000 clones, with about nine tenths occurring once and the leading ten covering about 4.8%.

This receptor was obtained from a woman aged 35 to 49 with acute or convalescent COVID-19. The chain joins TRBV4-1 to TRBJ1-1; 7 bases map to TRBD1. Sequencing input: peripheral blood. Written as DNA, the CDR3 is TGCGCCAGCAGCCAAGAAGATAGACAGGGGAACACTGAAGCTTTCTTT. It codes for CASSQEDRQGNTEAFF.